Below, 20 T cell receptor beta chains from the same sample are listed, as sequenced in a study of blood T cell repertoires in COVID-19. This table comes from immunoSEQ multiplex PCR, and its TCRdb copy is limited to in-frame clones, with some not included. The sample has 310,000 or so clones, 85% to 90% seen once. Sequenced material: PBMCs or T cells enriched from blood (not recorded which). The receptors originated from a woman between 18 and 29 years old with acute COVID-19.

The gene calls are TRBV18 and TRBJ1-2, with D possibly matching TRBD1 (5 bases). Per germline, CDR1 KGHSH and CDR2 LQKENI. V was pared by 6 bases and J by 7 bases, with 24 bases between. The CDR3 sequence is 16 residues long. CDR3 in DNA: TGTGCCAGCTCCCCAGAGGCCGGGGGAGGTATCCTTGGCTACACCTTC. Translated: CASSPEAGGGILGYTF.

The CDR3 region is CASSLAPLAGVLPVDSYNEQFF. The CDR3 nucleotides read TGCGCCAGCAGCTTGGCCCCCCTAGCGGGAGTCCTACCCGTTGACTCCTACAATGAGCAGTTCTTC. The J gene is TRBJ2-1, the V gene TRBV5-1; 10 positions agree with TRBD2. J gave up 0 bases and V 0 bases, and 18 bases lay outside the gene matches. CDR3 size: 22 residues. The germline gives CDR1 SGHRS, CDR2 YFSETQ.

This chain links TRBV19 with TRBJ2-4, with no clear D. The ends were cut back, 2 bases at V and 3 bases at J, with 8 bases in the middle. This CDR3 is built from 14 residues. Germline CDR1 reads LNHDA; CDR2 reads SQIVND (reference sequence). For the CDR3, the DNA is TGTGCCAGTAGTATATCGCGAGGCAAAAACATTCAGTACTTC. Translated: CASSISRGKNIQYF.

V is TRBV5-1 and J is TRBJ1-2, with unresolved D. The CDR3 consists of 14 residues. The V gene's germline CDR1 is SGHRS and CDR2 YFSETQ. Trimming cost V 0 bases and J 4 bases, with 10 bases left between them. The chain's CDR3 is CASSLGQEIYGYTF. In DNA form, the CDR3 reads TGCGCCAGCAGCTTGGGGCAGGAAATCTATGGCTACACCTTC.

Notes on this clone: The identical CDR3 is also encoded by other nucleotide sequences in the sample. The rearrangement links TRBV7-9 to TRBJ1-2; D is uncertain. Germline CDR1 reads SEHNR; CDR2 reads FQNEAQ (reference sequence). Trimming took off 3 bases at V and 6 bases at J, with 11 bases between the two ends. The CDR3 is 13 residues long. The chain's CDR3 is CASSLDRVDGYTF. The CDR3 DNA reads as TGTGCCAGCAGCTTGGATCGGGTTGATGGCTACACCTTC.

The rearrangement links TRBV2 to TRBJ2-7; 12 nucleotides align to TRBD2. With 4 bases clipped from V and 7 bases from J, the junction kept 2 bases outside the gene matches. The CDR3 contains 13 residues. Germline CDR1 is SNHLY and CDR2 is FYNNEI. The CDR3 DNA reads TGTGCCAGCAGTGGGCTAGCGGGAGGGGAGCAGTACTTC. It is translated as CASSGLAGGEQYF.

This clone was seen a single time. The V gene is TRBV4-2, the J gene TRBJ1-2; D may be TRBD1 (5 bases). The CDR3 spans 14 residues. In germline, CDR1 is LGHNA, CDR2 YNFKEQ. Trimming cost V 1 base and J 4 bases, with 10 bases left between them. The DNA for the CDR3 is TGTGCCAGCAGCCAAGTTGACAGACCCTATGGCTACACCTTC. It is translated as CASSQVDRPYGYTF.

The rearrangement uses TRBV4-1 and TRBJ2-1; D is perhaps TRBD2 (6 bases). V lost 1 base and J lost 8, with 18 bases in between. The germline V gene encodes CDR1 MGHRA and CDR2 YSYEKL. This CDR3 is 16 amino acids long. This chain's CDR3 is CASSQVRDFLVHEQFF. The CDR3, as DNA: TGCGCCAGCAGCCAAGTACGGGACTTTCTTGTCCATGAGCAGTTCTTC.

This clone turned up a few times. V gene TRBV30 combines with J gene TRBJ1-6; D gene unclear. This CDR3 comprises 14 residues. Germline loops: CDR1 GTSNPN, CDR2 SVGIG (reference sequence). V gave up 0 bases and J gave up 8 bases, with 11 bases separating them. CDR3 nucleotide sequence: TGTGCCTGGAGTGTAGTGGTGGAGCATTCACCCCTCCACTTT. This gives the protein CAWSVVVEHSPLHF.

This chain uses TRBV6-2 or TRBV6-3 with TRBJ2-1; possible D gene TRBD1, 5 bases. Trimming removed 4 bases from V and 9 bases from J, with 13 bases in between. Germline V CDR1 and CDR2: MNHEY, SVGEGT. The CDR3 runs to 13 residues. The CDR3 is CASSLVGQAEQFF. The CDR3 DNA is TGTGCCAGCAGTTTAGTGGGGCAAGCTGAGCAGTTCTTC.

The rearrangement uses TRBV7-9 and TRBJ2-7, with a tentative D call TRBD1 (6 bases). Germline lookup yields CDR1 SEHNR and CDR2 FQNEAQ (reference sequence). The length of the CDR3 is 15 residues. Deletions cut 2 bases from V and 4 bases from J, with 15 bases between. The CDR3 loop is CASSLSSGTPYEQYF. The CDR3 DNA reads as TGTGCCAGCAGCTTAAGTTCAGGGACACCTTACGAGCAGTACTTC.

The rearrangement uses TRBV19 and TRBJ2-1; D possibly corresponds to TRBD2 (6 bases). The CDR3 contains 13 residues. The germline CDR1 and CDR2 sequences are LNHDA and SQIVND (reference sequence). The V end was cut by 1 base, the J end by 7 bases, with 8 bases between. CDR3: CASSIAGVNEQFF. CDR3 DNA sequence: TGTGCCAGTAGTATAGCGGGAGTAAATGAGCAGTTCTTC.

V and J are TRBV3-1 (or the pseudogene TRBV3-2) and TRBJ1-1; possible D gene TRBD1, 5 bases. The CDR3 has 14 amino acids. CDR1 and CDR2 (germline): LGHDT, YNNKEL (reference sequence). V shed 4 bases and J shed 6 bases, with 15 bases lying between them. This chain's CDR3 is CASSLGAALAEAFF. The CDR3 DNA follows: TGTGCCAGCAGCCTAGGGGCAGCTCTGGCTGAAGCTTTCTTT.

J is TRBJ2-3 and V is TRBV7-8; no firm D call. This CDR3 contains 16 residues. V shed 5 bases and J shed 0 bases, with 15 bases lying between them. CDR1 SGHVS and CDR2 FQNEAQ come from the germline V gene. The CDR3 DNA is TGTGCCAGCAGCCCCACCTGGCGGCGTAGCACAGATACGCAGTATTTT. Translation gives CASSPTWRRSTDTQYF.

The chain carries TRBV4-3 and TRBJ1-2; 7 bases are shared with TRBD1. CDR1 is LGHNA, CDR2 YSLEER, per germline. V shed 2 bases and J 6 bases; nucleotides not matched to a gene: 9. The CDR3 runs to 15 residues. CDR3 nucleotides: TGCGCCAGCAGCCAACAAGTCGGACAGGCCGATGGCTACACCTTC. It encodes CASSQQVGQADGYTF.

This clone was counted once. The chain employs TRBV11-1 and TRBJ2-3; the match to TRBD1 covers 7 bases. V dropped 3 bases and J dropped 2; count of bases not matched to a gene: 5. The CDR3 covers 15 residues. The germline V gene has CDR1 SGHAT and CDR2 FQDESV (reference sequence). This CDR3 reads CASSFRRGTTDTQYF. The CDR3 coding sequence is TGTGCCAGCAGCTTTCGCAGGGGGACCACAGATACGCAGTATTTT.

V and J are TRBV29-1 and TRBJ1-1, with no clear D. Trimming pared 3 bases from V and 1 base from J, leaving 9 bases between. The CDR3 is 13 residues long. CDR1 SQVTM and CDR2 ANQGSEA come from the germline V gene. CDR3 sequence (DNA): TGCAGCGTTGAGGGCCGAGCGAACACTGAAGCTTTCTTT. This sequence encodes CSVEGRANTEAFF.

The V gene is TRBV9, the J gene TRBJ2-5, with a weak D call TRBD1 (5 bases). This CDR3 region has 15 residues. V lost 3 bases, J lost 2 bases, and 14 bases lay in between. Per the germline V gene, CDR1 is SGDLS and CDR2 is YYNGEE. As DNA, the CDR3 is TGTGCCAGCAGCGCAGGGCGCATAGTACAAGAGACCCAGTACTTC. It codes for CASSAGRIVQETQYF.

V and J are TRBV5-1 and TRBJ2-5; 15 positions match TRBD2. Germline V gene lookup returns CDR1 SGHRS and CDR2 YFSETQ. J lost 2 bases, V lost 3 bases, and 2 bases had no gene match. The CDR3 is 16 residues long. In DNA form, the CDR3 reads TGCGCCAGCAGCTCCGGACTAGCGGGGGGGCAAGAGACCCAGTACTTC. It specifies CASSSGLAGGQETQYF.

The chain is built from TRBV27 and TRBJ1-2, with TRBD1 matching 7 bases. Losses at the gene ends were 6 bases for V and 5 bases for J; bases not matched to a gene: 6. In germline, CDR1 is MNHEY, CDR2 SMNVEV (reference sequence). The CDR3 contains 13 residues. The CDR3, as DNA: TGTGCCAGCAGCGACAGGGCTGGTTATGGCTACACCTTC. Residues: CASSDRAGYGYTF.